One sample yielded the 16 T cell receptor beta chains listed below, sequenced in a study of T cells after yellow fever vaccination. TCRdb re-analysed the 5' RACE reads in MiXCR, keeping a single row per CDR3 protein. Counted here are about 330,000 distinct CDR3 sequences, over 4% occurring once; the ten biggest clones make up around 25%. The sequencing used PBMCs, collected 5 days after the yellow fever booster vaccination. Source of these receptors: a man younger than 30 who received the YFV17D yellow fever vaccine.

This clonotype was seen many times. This sequence joins TRBV7-8 and TRBJ1-6; D gene unclear. CDR1 and CDR2 from the germline V gene are SGHVS and FQNEAQ. This CDR3 region has 18 residues. Trimming cost V 5 bases and J 0 bases, with 17 bases left between them. In DNA form, the CDR3 reads TGTGCCAGCAGCAATCCCATTACCGAGAGCTCCTATAATTCACCCCTCCACTTT. Protein: CASSNPITESSYNSPLHF.

This clonotype was counted ten times or more. The V and J genes are TRBV6-2 or TRBV6-3 and TRBJ2-1; D possibly corresponds to TRBD1 (6 bases). Deletions cut 10 bases from V and 3 bases from J, with 10 bases between. From germline, CDR1 is MNHEY and CDR2 SVGEGT. The CDR3 has 12 residues. The CDR3 here is CAIRGNYNEQFF. The DNA of the CDR3 is TGTGCCATCAGGGGTAACTACAATGAGCAGTTCTTC.

This clonotype was picked up many times. This chain joins TRBV7-2 and TRBJ1-3, with D hard to call. Germline V gives CDR1 SGHTA, CDR2 FQGNSA. This CDR3 contains 12 residues. V was clipped by 7 bases and J by 6 bases, with 10 bases between them. CDR3 sequence reads: CASTPGQNTIYF. As DNA, the CDR3 is TGTGCCAGCACCCCAGGCCAAAACACCATATATTTT.

This clonotype was seen more than once but under ten times. J is TRBJ2-1 and V is TRBV6-2 or TRBV6-3; a possible D gene is TRBD2 (5 bases). The ends were cut back, 6 bases at V and 7 bases at J, with 13 bases in the middle. The CDR3 runs to 13 residues. Germline CDR1 MNHEY, CDR2 SVGEGT. CDR3 DNA: TGTGCCAGCAGCCATGACTACGTGAATGAGCAGTTCTTC. Translated: CASSHDYVNEQFF.

The rearrangement uses TRBV20-1 and TRBJ2-2, with D uncertain. V gave up 3 bases and J gave up 3 bases, with 8 bases separating them. The CDR3 is 13 amino acids. CDR1 DFQATT and CDR2 SNEGSKA come from the germline V gene (reference sequence). The CDR3 nucleotides are TGCAGTGCTAGCCGGCAGGACACCGGGGAGCTGTTTTTT. Protein: CSASRQDTGELFF.

The V call is TRBV7-2, the J call TRBJ2-1; D is unclear. V lost 5 bases to trimming and J lost 9 bases, with 11 bases between them. Germline-derived CDR1 and CDR2 are SGHTA and FQGNSA. This CDR3 has 12 residues. The CDR3 DNA reads as TGTGCCAGCAGCCTACTTTTCGGTGAGCAGTTCTTC. Protein sequence: CASSLLFGEQFF.

The table lists this clonotype with a few counts. The chain recombines TRBV30 with TRBJ2-3; the D is unclear. Germline V gene lookup returns CDR1 GTSNPN and CDR2 SVGIG (reference sequence). V was trimmed by 2 bases and J by 1 base, leaving 4 bases between them. The CDR3 is 12 amino acids. CDR3 amino acids: CAWSRGTDTQYF. As DNA, the CDR3 is TGTGCCTGGAGTCGGGGCACAGATACGCAGTATTTT. Full variable domain (outside the CDR3, taken from reference TRBV30 and TRBJ2-3): SQTIHQWPATLVQPVGSPLSLECTVEGTSNPNLYWYRQAAGRGLQLLFYSVGIGQISSEVPQNLSASRPQDRQFILSSKKLLLSDSGFYLCAWSRGTDTQYFGPGTRLTVL.

As for this clonotype: A much larger clone lies a single base off, so this may be a read error. The chain uses TRBV5-8 and TRBJ1-4; D remains unclear. The CDR3 sequence is 10 residues long. The germline V gene encodes CDR1 SGHTS and CDR2 YDEGEE. The CDR3 coding sequence is TGTGCCTGCAGCTTAAAGGGAGGTCGTTTT. This translates into CACSLKGGRF.

This chain links TRBV6-6 with TRBJ2-7; D is possibly TRBD1 (5 bases). CDR3 length: 14 amino acids. Germline CDR1 and CDR2: MNHNY and SVGAGI (reference sequence). V gave up 1 base and J gave up 1 base, with 8 bases separating them. The CDR3, as DNA: TGTGCCAGCAGTTACTTCCCAGGGTCCTACGAGCAGTACTTC. It specifies CASSYFPGSYEQYF.

This clonotype was observed a handful of times. The V call is TRBV6-1, the J call TRBJ1-1; possibly TRBD1 for D (6 bases). This CDR3 region has 14 residues. V was shortened by 7 bases and J by 6 bases, with 18 bases between the two germline ends. Germline V gene data show CDR1 as MNHNS and CDR2 as SASEGT. The DNA for the CDR3 is TGTGCCAGCACCAAGCAGGGGAGTACACCTGAAGCTTTCTTT. Its protein product is CASTKQGSTPEAFF.

The chain combines TRBV2 with TRBJ1-1; tentative D call: TRBD1 (6 bases). Germline-derived CDR1 and CDR2 are SNHLY and FYNNEI. The CDR3 covers 15 residues. V lost 6 bases to trimming and J lost 1 base, with 15 bases between them. For the CDR3, the DNA is TGTGCCAGCAGGGGATTACAGGGTACGAACACTGAAGCTTTCTTT. This sequence encodes CASRGLQGTNTEAFF.

This chain links TRBV6-5 with TRBJ1-2; D might be TRBD1 (5 bases). CDR1 is MNHEY and CDR2 is SVGAGI in the germline V gene. This CDR3 is 17 amino acids long. V lost 5 bases to trimming and J lost 5 bases, with 24 bases between them. The CDR3 DNA follows: TGTGCCAGCAGTCACGGGCCCGGGGTAGGGGCATGGTATGGCTACACCTTC. It translates to CASSHGPGVGAWYGYTF.

Only a few counts were recorded for this clonotype. The gene calls are TRBV27 and TRBJ1-5, with 8 bases fitting TRBD1. Trimming took 4 bases from V and 5 from J; bases not matched to a gene: 4. The CDR3 length is 14 residues. Germline V gene sequence: CDR1 MNHEY, CDR2 SMNVEV (reference sequence). Here the CDR3 reads CASSSRTGHQPQHF. The CDR3 DNA reads as TGTGCCAGCAGTTCTCGGACAGGGCATCAGCCCCAGCATTTT.

As DNA, the CDR3 is TGTGCCAGCAGCTTTAACGGACAGGGGATTCAAGAGACCCAGTACTTC. Residues: CASSFNGQGIQETQYF. V is TRBV7-2 and J is TRBJ2-5; 9 nucleotides match TRBD1. Trimming cost V 3 bases and J 2 bases; bases outside gene matches: 7. Germline V gene lookup returns CDR1 SGHTA and CDR2 FQGNSA. The length of the CDR3 is 16 residues.

This clonotype was detected many times. The chain combines TRBV5-6 with TRBJ2-7; weak D call: TRBD2 (5 bases). Germline values: CDR1 SGHDT, CDR2 YYEEEE. There are 16 residues in the CDR3. Trimming took 4 bases from V and 3 from J, leaving 20 bases between them. The CDR3 sequence: CASSRPTGNPLYEQYF. CDR3 bases: TGTGCCAGCAGCAGACCTACGGGGAATCCACTCTACGAGCAGTACTTC.

This clonotype has ten or more counts. This rearrangement joins TRBV3-1 to TRBJ2-3; D may be TRBD2 (5 bases). The CDR3 extends over 14 amino acids. Looked up from germline, CDR1 is LGHDT and CDR2 is YNNKEL (reference sequence). Trimming pared 1 base from V and 7 bases from J, leaving 12 bases between. The CDR3 nucleotides are TGTGCCAGCAGCCAAGCGGAGGCCGTATATACGCAGTATTTT. Residues: CASSQAEAVYTQYF.